This TCR beta chain was identified during a study of cytomegalovirus exposure and HLA in healthy donors. Germline V lookup: CDR1 SGHVS, CDR2 FNYEAQ. This CDR3 is built from 13 residues. The V gene lost 1 base and the J gene lost 5 bases, with 8 bases spanning the gap. The study, taken as a whole, reports: The classifier was said to identify cytomegalovirus status with high specificity and sensitivity. A few chains tied to CMV proved CMV antigen-specific in vitro. The study flagged fewer than 200 TCR beta chains as cytomegalovirus-associated.

About this clone itself: Its antigen is still unknown.

Repertoires were generated with immunoSEQ multiplex PCR, while TCRdb's copy carries only in-frame clones and drops some. Here the sample spans under 300,000 clones, more than 75% being singletons. The V call is TRBV7-6, the J call TRBJ1-2, with unresolved D. The source of this sequence is a woman aged 30 to 39 in good health and CMV-seropositive. Sequenced: PBMCs. Here the CDR3 DNA reads TGTGCCAGCAGCTTAGGAGAACCGTATGGCTACACCTTC. It translates to CASSLGEPYGYTF.